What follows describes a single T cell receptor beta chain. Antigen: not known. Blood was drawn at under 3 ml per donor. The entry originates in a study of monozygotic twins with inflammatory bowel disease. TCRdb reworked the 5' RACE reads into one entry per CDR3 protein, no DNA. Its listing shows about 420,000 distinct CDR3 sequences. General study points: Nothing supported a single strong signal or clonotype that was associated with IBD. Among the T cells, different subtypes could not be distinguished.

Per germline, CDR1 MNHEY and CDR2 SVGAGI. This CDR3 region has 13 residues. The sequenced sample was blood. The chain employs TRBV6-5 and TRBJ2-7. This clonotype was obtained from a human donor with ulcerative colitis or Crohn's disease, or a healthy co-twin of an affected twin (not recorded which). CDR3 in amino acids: CASSLRVSDEQYF.